One and the same sample provided the 3 T cell receptor beta chains below, sequenced in a study of cytomegalovirus exposure and HLA in healthy donors. Amplification used 60 Vbeta primers and 13 Jbeta primers. Method: immunoSEQ multiplex PCR; TCRdb's copy keeps in-frame clones and lacks some. The sample lists tens of thousands of clones, over 70% occurring once. Sequenced sample: PBMCs. The source is a man between 70 and 80 years old in good health and CMV-seronegative.

J is TRBJ1-1 and V is TRBV18; 7 positions agree with TRBD1. Trimming cost V 6 bases and J 0 bases; bases outside gene matches: 4. The CDR3 is 14 residues long. Germline CDR1 is KGHSH and CDR2 is LQKENI. DNA for the CDR3: TGTGCCAGCTCCTTGGGACAGTTGAACACTGAAGCTTTCTTT. It specifies CASSLGQLNTEAFF.

In its sample, this clone was seen a few times. V is TRBV4-1 and J is TRBJ2-7; 7 bases map to TRBD2. The CDR3 runs 16 residues. J gave up 5 bases and V 5 bases, and 15 bases lay outside the gene matches. The V gene's germline CDR1 is MGHRA and CDR2 YSYEKL. The CDR3 DNA sequence: TGCGCCAGCAGCAATTCCCGGTCCGGACTAGTCCACGAGCAGTACTTC. Protein product: CASSNSRSGLVHEQYF.

The chain uses TRBV7-9 and TRBJ2-1; 7 bases match TRBD1. Trimming took 5 bases from V and 0 from J; bases not matched to a gene: 7. Germline loops: CDR1 SEHNR, CDR2 FQNEAQ (reference sequence). The CDR3 covers 16 residues. The CDR3 loop is CASSPDRDISYNEQFF. In nucleotides, the CDR3 is TGTGCCAGCAGCCCAGACAGGGATATCTCCTACAATGAGCAGTTCTTC.